This T cell receptor (beta chain) was sequenced for a study of shared clonotypes between healthy human individuals. Study-level background: Contributing individuals were a couple of females and three males aged 18 to 49. Each donor contributed plates that comprised three CD4 naive, three CD4 memory, two CD8 naive and one CD8 memory. Study-level points and caveats: About 5% of naive CD4 clonotypes were common to a handful of donors. Non-shared clonotypes were found to have lower generation probabilities than the clonotypes that were shared by all four of the sorted-subset donors.

Only in-frame clones appear in the TCRdb table, and some are missing; sequencing was by immunoSEQ multiplex PCR. The sample consists of under 1,100,000 clones, around 74% of them appearing once. Remarks on this clone: Its target is not known.

This CDR3 comprises 16 residues. CDR1 is MGHRA, CDR2 YSYEKL, per germline. V lost 0 bases to trimming and J lost 5 bases; unmatched junction nucleotides: 7. Sequenced: memory CD4+ T cells sorted from blood. Subset specified: CD45RA-negative fraction. This sequence joins TRBV4-1 and TRBJ2-1, with 7 positions matching TRBD1. The TCR originated in a man between 18 and 29 years old in good health. The CDR3 sequence: CASSQEDRVSNNEQFF. In nucleotides, the CDR3 is TGCGCCAGCAGCCAAGAAGACAGGGTCTCGAACAATGAGCAGTTCTTC.